The present entry profiles one T cell receptor (beta chain) with its context. The sample belongs to a study of cytomegalovirus exposure and HLA in healthy donors. The PCR ran on 60 Vbeta and 13 Jbeta primers. Clones were sequenced by immunoSEQ multiplex PCR, and TCRdb holds only the in-frame ones, with some missing. The sample holds fewer than 200,000 clones, around 80% seen once. Germline trimming cut 4 bases from V and 5 bases from J; bases unmatched to any gene: 11. The length of the CDR3 is 17 residues. Germline CDR1 is SGHNT and CDR2 is YYREEE (reference sequence). The sample taken for sequencing was PBMCs. The V and J genes are TRBV5-4 and TRBJ2-7; 14 bases match TRBD2. The TCR sequence derives from a woman in her fifties or sixties in good health and CMV-seropositive. CDR3 bases: TGTGCCAGCAGCAAGGGACTAGCGGGAGCCCAAACCAACGAGCAGTACTTC. It specifies CASSKGLAGAQTNEQYF. Full variable domain (outside the CDR3, taken from reference TRBV5-4 and TRBJ2-7): ETGVTQSPTHLIKTRGQQVTLRCSSQSGHNTVSWYQQALGQGPQFIFQYYREEENGRGNFPPRFSGLQFPNYSSELNVNALELDDSALYLCASSKGLAGAQTNEQYFGPGTRLTVT.